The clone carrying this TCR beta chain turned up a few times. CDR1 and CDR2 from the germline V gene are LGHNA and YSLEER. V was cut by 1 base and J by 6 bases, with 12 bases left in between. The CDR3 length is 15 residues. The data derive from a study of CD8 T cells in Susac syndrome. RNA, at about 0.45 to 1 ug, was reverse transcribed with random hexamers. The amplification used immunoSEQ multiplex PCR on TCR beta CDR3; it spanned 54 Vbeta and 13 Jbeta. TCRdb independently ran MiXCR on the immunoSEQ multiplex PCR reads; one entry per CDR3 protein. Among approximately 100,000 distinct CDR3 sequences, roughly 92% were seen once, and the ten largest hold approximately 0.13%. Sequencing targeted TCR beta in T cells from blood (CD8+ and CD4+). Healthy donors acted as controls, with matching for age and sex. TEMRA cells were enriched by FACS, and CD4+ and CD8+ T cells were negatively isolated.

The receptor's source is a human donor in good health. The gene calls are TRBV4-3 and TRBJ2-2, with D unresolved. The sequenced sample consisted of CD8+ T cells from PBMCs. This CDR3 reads CASSQAPTQPGELFF. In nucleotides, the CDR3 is TGCGCCAGCAGCCAAGCCCCCACCCAACCCGGGGAGCTGTTTTTT.